Below are 10 T cell receptor beta chains sequenced from a single sample in a study of T-cell memory formation after mild COVID-19. TCRdb re-derived calls from the 5' RACE reads in MiXCR, one entry per CDR3 protein. Found here are approximately 350,000 distinct CDR3 sequences, 10% to 15% of them singletons; the top ten hold roughly 23%. The specimen sequenced was PBMCs or a T cell subset sorted from them (not recorded which). The source is a man aged 18 to 29 who had mild COVID-19 (a few samples of this study predate the infection). Cell type and time point are not known.

This clonotype was detected a few times. The chain employs TRBV11-2 and TRBJ2-1; 9 nucleotides agree with TRBD2. V was pared by 4 bases and J by 2 bases, with 3 bases of the junction left unmatched. CDR3 length equals 15 residues. Germline CDR1 and CDR2: SGHAT and FQNNGV. The CDR3 DNA is TGTGCCAGCAGCTCCCTAGCGGGGACCTACAATGAGCAGTTCTTC. It yields the protein CASSSLAGTYNEQFF.

This clonotype was seen only a few times. V and J are TRBV5-1 and TRBJ1-1; D call uncertain. The CDR3 extends over 15 amino acids. Between the trimmed V and J ends, which lost 4 bases and 0 bases, there was a span of 13 bases. Germline CDR1 reads SGHRS; CDR2 reads YFSETQ. Written as DNA, the CDR3 is TGCGCCAGCAGCCGCATCGGGATGATGAACACTGAAGCTTTCTTT. The encoded protein is CASSRIGMMNTEAFF.

The CDR3 spells CASSTRQGGAFF. For the CDR3, the DNA is TGTGCCAGTAGTACTAGACAGGGGGGAGCTTTCTTT. The chain recombines TRBV19 with TRBJ1-1, with TRBD1 matching over 9 bases. Germline CDR1 and CDR2: LNHDA and SQIVND (reference sequence). V lost 4 bases, J lost 10 bases, and 4 bases stayed unmatched. CDR3 length: 12 residues.

The CDR3: CASSVGTTEAFF. In DNA form, the CDR3 reads TGTGCCAGCAGCGTAGGGACAACCGAAGCTTTCTTT. The chain recombines TRBV9 with TRBJ1-1; tentative D call: TRBD1 (5 bases). The CDR3 runs 12 residues. Germline V gives CDR1 SGDLS, CDR2 YYNGEE. Between the trimmed V and J ends, which lost 0 bases and 8 bases, there was a span of 8 bases.

The chain is built from TRBV4-3 and TRBJ1-2; D remains unclear. This CDR3 is built from 15 residues. Germline assignment: CDR1 LGHNA and CDR2 YSLEER. V lost 0 bases to trimming and J lost 7 bases, with 15 bases between them. CDR3: CASSQEHRTYGGYTF. CDR3 DNA: TGCGCCAGCAGCCAAGAGCACAGAACTTACGGTGGCTACACCTTC.

This clonotype was seen ten or more times. The CDR3 region is CASSLTLSAATEETQYF. The CDR3 nucleotides read TGTGCCAGCAGTCTTACCCTGAGCGCGGCTACCGAAGAGACCCAGTACTTC. The chain is built from TRBV2 and TRBJ2-5, with no clear D. Between the trimmed V and J ends, which lost 5 bases and 3 bases, there was a span of 22 bases. This CDR3 is 17 amino acids long. Germline lookup yields CDR1 SNHLY and CDR2 FYNNEI.

This clonotype has a handful of counts. The chain carries TRBV9 and TRBJ2-2; 10 nucleotides agree with TRBD2. CDR1 SGDLS and CDR2 YYNGEE come from the germline V gene. The CDR3 sequence is 15 residues long. V lost 0 bases and J lost 6; bases outside the gene matches: 2. CDR3 coding DNA: TGTGCCAGCAGCGTAGATGGACTAGCGGCCGGGGAGCTGTTTTTT. This encodes CASSVDGLAAGELFF. Combining the CDR3 with reference TRBV9 and TRBJ2-2 gives the whole variable domain DSGVTQTPKHLITATGQRVTLRCSPRSGDLSVYWYQQSLDQGLQFLIQYYNGEERAKGNILERFSAQQFPDLHSELNLSSLELGDSALYFCASSVDGLAAGELFFGEGSRLTVL.

This clonotype was seen ten or more times. The V and J genes are TRBV4-3 and TRBJ2-3; 7 bases agree with TRBD2. Trimming cost V 4 bases and J 3 bases; bases outside gene matches: 13. The CDR3 is 17 residues long. Germline V gene sequence: CDR1 LGHNA, CDR2 YSLEER. CDR3 residues: CASSLPPSPGGTDTQYF. The DNA of the CDR3 is TGCGCCAGCAGCCTCCCCCCTTCGCCGGGGGGAACAGATACGCAGTATTTT.

This clonotype was observed at least ten times. The chain recombines TRBV5-1 with TRBJ2-5; TRBD1 agrees at 9 bases. V was clipped by 4 bases and J by 0 bases; unmatched bases: 4. The CDR3 consists of 15 residues. CDR1 is SGHRS, CDR2 YFSETQ, per germline. The DNA for the CDR3 is TGCGCCAGCAGCAAAGGGACAGGGAACCAAGAGACCCAGTACTTC. Translated, it gives CASSKGTGNQETQYF.

This clonotype has only a few counts. The CDR3 region has the DNA TGTGCCAGCAGCTCACAGGGCTTTGGGGAGCAGTTCTTC. Residues: CASSSQGFGEQFF. The V gene is TRBV12-3 or TRBV12-4, the J gene TRBJ2-1; weak D call: TRBD1 (6 bases). V dropped 6 bases and J dropped 10 bases, with 16 bases sitting between them. The CDR3 totals 13 residues.